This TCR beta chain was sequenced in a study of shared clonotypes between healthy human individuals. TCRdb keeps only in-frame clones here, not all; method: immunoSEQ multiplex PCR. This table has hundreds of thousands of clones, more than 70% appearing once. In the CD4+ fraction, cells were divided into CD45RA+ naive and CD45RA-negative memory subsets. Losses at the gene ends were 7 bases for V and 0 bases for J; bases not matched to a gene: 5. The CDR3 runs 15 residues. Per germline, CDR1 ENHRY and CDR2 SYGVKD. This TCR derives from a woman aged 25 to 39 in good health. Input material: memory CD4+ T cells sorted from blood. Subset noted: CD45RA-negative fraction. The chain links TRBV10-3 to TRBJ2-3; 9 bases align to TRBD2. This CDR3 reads CAITLTSGSTDTQYF. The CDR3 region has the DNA TGTGCCATCACCCTCACTAGCGGGAGCACAGATACGCAGTATTTT.